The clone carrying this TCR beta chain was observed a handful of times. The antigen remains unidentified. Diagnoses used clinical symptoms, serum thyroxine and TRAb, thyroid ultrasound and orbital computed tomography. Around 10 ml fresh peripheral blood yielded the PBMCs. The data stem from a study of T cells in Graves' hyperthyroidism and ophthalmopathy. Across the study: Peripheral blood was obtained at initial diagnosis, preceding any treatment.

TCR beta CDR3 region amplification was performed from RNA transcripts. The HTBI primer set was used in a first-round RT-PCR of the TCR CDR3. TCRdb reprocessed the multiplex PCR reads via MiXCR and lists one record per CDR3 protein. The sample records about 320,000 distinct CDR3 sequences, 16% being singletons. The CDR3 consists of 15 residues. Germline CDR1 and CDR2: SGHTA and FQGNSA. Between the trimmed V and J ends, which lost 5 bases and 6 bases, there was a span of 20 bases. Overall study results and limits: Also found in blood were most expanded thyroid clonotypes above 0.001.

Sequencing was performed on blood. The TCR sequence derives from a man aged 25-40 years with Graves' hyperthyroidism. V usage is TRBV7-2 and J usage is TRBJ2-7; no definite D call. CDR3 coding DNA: TGTGCCAGCAGCCTTTTAGATACCTTAGCATCCGAGCAGTACTTC. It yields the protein CASSLLDTLASEQYF.